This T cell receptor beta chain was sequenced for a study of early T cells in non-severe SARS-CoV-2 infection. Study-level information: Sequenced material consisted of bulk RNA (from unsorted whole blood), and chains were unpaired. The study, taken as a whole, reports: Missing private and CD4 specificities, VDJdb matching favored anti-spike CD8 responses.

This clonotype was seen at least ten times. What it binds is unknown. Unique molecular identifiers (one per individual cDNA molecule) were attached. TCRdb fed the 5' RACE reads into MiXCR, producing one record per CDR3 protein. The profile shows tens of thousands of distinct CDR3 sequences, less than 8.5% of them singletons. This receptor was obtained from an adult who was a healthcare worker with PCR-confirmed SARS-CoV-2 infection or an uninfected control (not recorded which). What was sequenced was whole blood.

For the CDR3, the DNA is TGTGCCAGCAGTACTTACGGGCACTTAGGCGACGAGCAGTACTTC. Residues: CASSTYGHLGDEQYF. V and J are TRBV25-1 and TRBJ2-7, with no clear D. CDR3 length equals 15 residues. With 5 bases removed from V and 5 bases from J, the gap between germline ends came to 19 bases. Germline CDR1 and CDR2: MGHDK and SYGVNS.